Following are 27 T cell receptor beta chains from one sample sequenced in a study of graft-versus-host responses after intestinal transplantation. These receptors have no known antigen. Profiled with immunoSEQ multiplex PCR; TCRdb holds only in-frame clones, not every one. The sample includes 80,000 to 100,000 clones, approximately 90% of them seen just once. The sample was unstimulated CD4+ T cells sorted from spleen or lymph node cells, taken before intestinal transplant. The receptors originated from a human donor who received an intestinal transplant.

V usage is TRBV28 and J usage is TRBJ1-4, with D tentatively TRBD1 (6 bases). The CDR3 has 18 residues. V lost 3 bases, J lost 7 bases, and 24 bases lay in between. From germline, CDR1 is MDHEN and CDR2 SYDVKM. CDR3 nucleotides: TGTGCCAGCAGTTTCCCCTCCCGGGACACCGCTTGGGGTGAAAAACTGTTTTTT. Translated, it gives CASSFPSRDTAWGEKLFF.

This clone was observed once. This chain joins TRBV6-6 and TRBJ2-2; D call uncertain. Trimming removed 6 bases at V and 4 bases at J, with 15 bases between. Germline assignment: CDR1 MNHNY and CDR2 SVGAGI (reference sequence). This CDR3 is built from 15 residues. Here the CDR3 reads CASRREISSTGELFF. In DNA form, the CDR3 reads TGTGCCAGCAGACGCGAGATAAGTAGCACCGGGGAGCTGTTTTTT.

V is TRBV5-1 and J is TRBJ2-4; tentatively, D is TRBD1 (5 bases). Trimming left V 0 bases short and J 3 bases short, with 10 bases between. CDR1 and CDR2 (germline): SGHRS, YFSETQ. The CDR3 sequence is 15 residues long. CDR3 region: CASSLVGQGKNIQYF. In nucleotides, the CDR3 is TGCGCCAGCAGCTTGGTAGGGCAGGGCAAAAACATTCAGTACTTC.

The V gene is TRBV5-1, the J gene TRBJ1-6; 9 bases agree with TRBD1. Unmatched junction bases numbered 5, after V lost 3 bases and J lost 10 bases. The CDR3 consists of 14 residues. The germline gives CDR1 SGHRS, CDR2 YFSETQ. The DNA for the CDR3 is TGCGCCAGCAGCTACCGGGACAGGGACTCACCCCTCCACTTT. This encodes CASSYRDRDSPLHF. Filled out from reference TRBV5-1 and TRBJ1-6, the complete variable domain reads KAGVTQTPRYLIKTRGQQVTLSCSPISGHRSVSWYQQTPGQGLQFLFEYFSETQRNKGNFPGRFSGRQFSNSRSEMNVSTLELGDSALYLCASSYRDRDSPLHFGNGTRLTVT.

The rearrangement links TRBV28 to TRBJ1-2; D is unclear. Germline assignment: CDR1 MDHEN and CDR2 SYDVKM. Trimming cost V 8 bases and J 2 bases, with 9 bases left between them. This CDR3 comprises 12 residues. This CDR3 reads CASGPGNYGYTF. The CDR3 coding sequence is TGTGCCAGCGGCCCGGGGAACTATGGCTACACCTTC.

The rearrangement links TRBV7-9 to TRBJ2-7; D perhaps matches TRBD1 (5 bases). Germline V gene lookup returns CDR1 SEHNR and CDR2 FQNEAQ (reference sequence). With 2 bases removed from V and 1 base from J, the gap between germline ends came to 12 bases. The CDR3 runs to 15 residues. CDR3 bases: TGTGCCAGCAGCTTACGAGCAGGGCCATCCTACGAGCAGTACTTC. Translation gives CASSLRAGPSYEQYF. The full variable domain, with the rest looked up from reference TRBV7-9 and TRBJ2-7, is DTGVSQNPRHKITKRGQNVTFRCDPISEHNRLYWYRQTLGQGPEFLTYFQNEAQLEKSRLLSDRFSAERPKGSFSTLEIQRTEQGDSAMYLCASSLRAGPSYEQYFGPGTRLTVT.

V usage is TRBV20-1 and J usage is TRBJ2-5, with unresolved D. Germline V gene data show CDR1 as DFQATT and CDR2 as SNEGSKA (reference sequence). The CDR3 covers 11 residues. Trimming removed 3 bases at V and 5 bases at J, with 7 bases between. The CDR3 region is CSASARETQYF. The CDR3, as DNA: TGCAGTGCTAGTGCGAGGGAGACCCAGTACTTC.

The chain links TRBV5-6 to TRBJ1-5, with 12 bases fitting TRBD1. Germline trimming cut 4 bases from V and 6 bases from J; bases unmatched to any gene: 14. Germline CDR1 is SGHDT and CDR2 is YYEEEE. The CDR3 totals 18 residues. The CDR3: CASSQMGQGALLGQPQHF. Written as DNA, the CDR3 is TGTGCCAGCAGCCAAATGGGACAGGGGGCCCTCTTGGGTCAGCCCCAGCATTTT.

V gene TRBV18 combines with J gene TRBJ1-1, with TRBD1 matching 7 bases. Germline CDR1 KGHSH, CDR2 LQKENI. The CDR3 sequence is 16 residues long. V shed 2 bases, J shed 0 bases, and the junction held 6 bases outside the gene matches. The DNA of the CDR3 is TGTGCCAGCTCACCAAGTAACAGGGGAATGAACACTGAAGCTTTCTTT. This codes for CASSPSNRGMNTEAFF. Drawing the rest from reference TRBV18 and TRBJ1-1, the complete variable domain is NAGVMQNPRHLVRRRGQEARLRCSPMKGHSHVYWYRQLPEEGLKFMVYLQKENIIDESGMPKERFSAEFPKEGPSILRIQQVVRGDSAAYFCASSPSNRGMNTEAFFGQGTRLTVV.

This clone was observed a single time. The chain couples TRBV2 to TRBJ1-5; D not resolved. Between the trimmed V and J ends, which lost 8 bases and 5 bases, there was a span of 19 bases. The CDR3 totals 15 residues. Germline CDR1 SNHLY, CDR2 FYNNEI. Written as DNA, the CDR3 is TGTGCCAGCGAGGGAGGAAGGATGGGGTATCAGCCCCAGCATTTT. This translates into CASEGGRMGYQPQHF.

The rearrangement links TRBV4-2 to TRBJ2-7; 15 nucleotides agree with TRBD2. The length of the CDR3 is 16 residues. V was clipped by 4 bases and J by 4 bases; unmatched bases: 5. CDR1 and CDR2 (germline): LGHNA, YNFKEQ. CDR3 DNA sequence: TGTGCCAGCAGCCGCGGGACTAGCGGGGGGTCTTACGAGCAGTACTTC. Translated: CASSRGTSGGSYEQYF.

The chain joins TRBV11-2 to TRBJ1-3; perhaps TRBD1 as D (5 bases). This CDR3 is 16 amino acids long. Deletions cut 0 bases from V and 0 bases from J, with 9 bases between. Per germline, CDR1 SGHAT and CDR2 FQNNGV. CDR3 loop: CASSLDRALSGNTIYF. The CDR3 DNA sequence: TGTGCCAGCAGCTTAGACAGGGCCCTCTCTGGAAACACCATATATTTT.

This chain links TRBV7-6 with TRBJ1-1; 7 nucleotides line up with TRBD1. Trimming cost V 7 bases and J 3 bases; bases outside gene matches: 8. There are 14 residues in the CDR3. CDR1 is SGHVS and CDR2 is FNYEAQ in the germline V gene. In DNA form, the CDR3 reads TGTGCCAGCACTTCCGGGACAGTGGACACTGAAGCTTTCTTT. Its protein product is CASTSGTVDTEAFF.

The chain combines TRBV18 with TRBJ2-7; tentatively, D is TRBD1 (5 bases). The CDR3 has 13 residues. Germline V lookup: CDR1 KGHSH, CDR2 LQKENI. V was pared by 3 bases and J by 1 base, with 7 bases between. CDR3 sequence: CASSPGASYEQYF. The CDR3 region has the DNA TGTGCCAGCTCACCTGGGGCATCCTACGAGCAGTACTTC. Supplemented by reference TRBV18 and TRBJ2-7, the full variable domain reads NAGVMQNPRHLVRRRGQEARLRCSPMKGHSHVYWYRQLPEEGLKFMVYLQKENIIDESGMPKERFSAEFPKEGPSILRIQQVVRGDSAAYFCASSPGASYEQYFGPGTRLTVT.

Only one count was recorded for this clone. The chain recombines TRBV7-2 with TRBJ2-3; weak D call: TRBD2 (6 bases). Trimming removed 3 bases at V and 5 bases at J, with 15 bases between. Germline CDR1 and CDR2: SGHTA and FQGNSA. CDR3 length: 15 residues. As DNA, the CDR3 is TGTGCCAGCAGCTTCTTTCCTAGCGCAAGAGATACGCAGTATTTT. As protein: CASSFFPSARDTQYF.

The gene calls are TRBV7-9 and TRBJ2-3; 7 nucleotides agree with TRBD1. Looked up from germline, CDR1 is SEHNR and CDR2 is FQNEAQ (reference sequence). V lost 6 bases to trimming and J lost 4 bases; unmatched junction nucleotides: 7. The CDR3 totals 14 residues. CDR3 amino acids: CASRDRVVADTQYF. The CDR3 nucleotides read TGTGCCAGCAGAGACAGGGTGGTCGCAGATACGCAGTATTTT.

This chain links TRBV6-6 with TRBJ2-7; D possibly corresponds to TRBD1 (5 bases). The length of the CDR3 is 13 residues. The V end lost 6 bases, the J end lost 0 bases, and 9 bases lay between the germline ends. Germline V CDR1 and CDR2: MNHNY, SVGAGI (reference sequence). In DNA form, the CDR3 reads TGTGCCAGCAGCGCAGGGTTCTCCTACGAGCAGTACTTC. Amino acids: CASSAGFSYEQYF.

The chain recombines TRBV4-3 with TRBJ2-5; tentatively, D is TRBD1 (5 bases). Germline CDR1 LGHNA, CDR2 YSLEER. CDR3 length: 14 residues. Trimming took off 1 base at V and 7 bases at J, with 13 bases between the two ends. CDR3 DNA sequence: TGCGCCAGCAGCCAAGTTAAGGGGAAAGTGACCCAGTACTTC. Translating it yields CASSQVKGKVTQYF.

The chain uses TRBV7-2 and TRBJ2-1; D gene ambiguous. This CDR3 contains 12 residues. The germline gives CDR1 SGHTA, CDR2 FQGNSA. The V gene lost 2 bases and the J gene lost 8 bases, with 7 bases spanning the gap. DNA for the CDR3: TGTGCCAGCAGCTTAATTGCGTATGAGCAGTTCTTC. Amino acids: CASSLIAYEQFF.

The rearrangement joins TRBV30 to TRBJ1-3, with D perhaps TRBD1 (6 bases). This CDR3 spans 14 amino acids. The V and J ends lost 5 bases and 0 bases respectively, with 11 bases between them. Germline loops: CDR1 GTSNPN, CDR2 SVGIG (reference sequence). The CDR3 bases are TGTGCCTGGGGGTCAGGGGTCTCTGGAAACACCATATATTTT. Protein sequence: CAWGSGVSGNTIYF.

This chain links TRBV10-2 with TRBJ1-5, with D perhaps TRBD1 (5 bases). Trimming removed 0 bases from V and 7 bases from J, with 16 bases in between. Germline V gives CDR1 WSHSY, CDR2 SAAADI. The CDR3 length is 16 residues. CDR3 nucleotide sequence: TGCGCCAGCAGTGAGTCGTTTGGAGGGTGGGGGCAGCCCCAGCATTTT. The encoded protein is CASSESFGGWGQPQHF.

This chain links TRBV5-1 with TRBJ2-7; D may be TRBD2 (6 bases). Germline CDR1 and CDR2: SGHRS and YFSETQ. This CDR3 region has 14 residues. V was pared by 1 base and J by 3 bases, with 11 bases between. The CDR3, as DNA: TGCGCCAGCAGCTTGCGGGGGTTCCACTACGAGCAGTACTTC. Translating gives CASSLRGFHYEQYF.

This rearrangement joins TRBV18 to TRBJ2-3, with TRBD1 identical over 7 bases. This CDR3 contains 14 residues. The V gene's germline CDR1 is KGHSH and CDR2 LQKENI. The junction had 2 bases not matched to a gene; V was cut back by 5 bases and J by 0 bases. This CDR3 is CASSEGASTDTQYF. CDR3 coding DNA: TGTGCCAGCTCAGAGGGGGCGAGCACAGATACGCAGTATTTT.

The chain joins TRBV7-9 to TRBJ1-1, with 7 bases that match TRBD1. V dropped 2 bases and J dropped 9; count of bases not matched to a gene: 6. The germline V gene encodes CDR1 SEHNR and CDR2 FQNEAQ (reference sequence). This CDR3 has 13 amino acids. The CDR3 bases are TGTGCCAGCAGCTTATTCCCGGGACAGAAAGCTTTCTTT. Its protein product is CASSLFPGQKAFF. Filled out from reference TRBV7-9 and TRBJ1-1, the complete variable domain reads DTGVSQNPRHKITKRGQNVTFRCDPISEHNRLYWYRQTLGQGPEFLTYFQNEAQLEKSRLLSDRFSAERPKGSFSTLEIQRTEQGDSAMYLCASSLFPGQKAFFGQGTRLTVV.

The rearrangement uses TRBV6-1 and TRBJ2-5; no clear D. The CDR3 sequence is 13 residues long. Trimming pared 5 bases from V and 1 base from J, leaving 8 bases between. Germline V gives CDR1 MNHNS, CDR2 SASEGT. CDR3 DNA sequence: TGTGCCAGCAGTCCGGGTACCCAAGAGACCCAGTACTTC. This encodes CASSPGTQETQYF.

The genes are TRBV7-9 and TRBJ2-7; 9 bases are shared with TRBD2. This CDR3 spans 14 amino acids. Unmatched junction bases numbered 4, after V lost 3 bases and J lost 4 bases. Germline CDR1 reads SEHNR; CDR2 reads FQNEAQ (reference sequence). In nucleotides, the CDR3 is TGTGCCAGCAGCTTTAGCGGGAGTAGGTACGAGCAGTACTTC. As protein: CASSFSGSRYEQYF. The complete variable domain, with remaining parts taken from reference TRBV7-9 and TRBJ2-7, reads DTGVSQNPRHKITKRGQNVTFRCDPISEHNRLYWYRQTLGQGPEFLTYFQNEAQLEKSRLLSDRFSAERPKGSFSTLEIQRTEQGDSAMYLCASSFSGSRYEQYFGPGTRLTVT.

V is TRBV9 and J is TRBJ1-6; TRBD1 matches 8 bases. CDR1 is SGDLS and CDR2 is YYNGEE in the germline V gene. CDR3 length: 15 amino acids. V gave up 3 bases and J gave up 6 bases; unmatched junction bases: 5. The CDR3 DNA follows: TGTGCCAGCAGCGCGATGGGACAGGTTAATTCACCCCTCCACTTT. Its protein product is CASSAMGQVNSPLHF.